The 6 T cell receptor beta chains given below trace back to one sample, sequenced in a study of beta chain features in type 1 diabetes. The sequenced template was cDNA made from the entire isolated RNA. Measured with immunoSEQ multiplex PCR; TCRdb has only the in-frame clones, and not every one. This table has about 620,000 clones, about 14% appearing once. The sequenced sample consisted of naive CD4+ T cells from blood. The receptors here all came from a man between 18 and 29 years old in good health.

V is TRBV19 and J is TRBJ1-2; D remains unclear. Germline CDR1 is LNHDA and CDR2 is SQIVND (reference sequence). The length of the CDR3 is 14 residues. V lost 6 bases and J 4 bases, leaving 15 bases between the germline ends. DNA of the CDR3: TGTGCCAGTAGCACCTCGGGGAGACCCTATGGCTACACCTTC. It yields the protein CASSTSGRPYGYTF.

This clone has a count of ten or more. V gene TRBV10-3 combines with J gene TRBJ2-5; tentative D call: TRBD1 (6 bases). The CDR3 loop spans 14 amino acids. Germline CDR1 and CDR2: ENHRY and SYGVKD. Trimming pared 4 bases from V and 1 base from J, leaving 10 bases between. This chain's CDR3 is CAISVRGVQETQYF. CDR3 in DNA: TGTGCCATCAGTGTCAGGGGCGTCCAAGAGACCCAGTACTTC.

The chain has TRBV5-4 and TRBJ1-1; no clear D. Trimming shortened V by 4 bases and J by 8 bases, and 18 bases separated the two germline ends. This CDR3 contains 14 residues. Germline V gives CDR1 SGHNT, CDR2 YYREEE (reference sequence). In DNA, the CDR3 is TGTGCCAGCAGCCCCATTTCCCCACCGAGGGAAGCTTTCTTT. It is translated as CASSPISPPREAFF.

The chain recombines TRBV19 with TRBJ1-5, with TRBD1 matching 8 bases. With 4 bases clipped from V and 0 bases from J, the junction kept 8 bases outside the gene matches. Germline lookup yields CDR1 LNHDA and CDR2 SQIVND (reference sequence). The CDR3 length is 17 residues. The CDR3 loop reads CASSKGQDGYSNQPQHF. DNA of the CDR3: TGTGCCAGTAGTAAGGGACAGGACGGTTATAGCAATCAGCCCCAGCATTTT.

This clone was observed a handful of times. The genes are TRBV5-1 and TRBJ2-7; a weak D match, TRBD1 (5 bases). In germline, CDR1 is SGHRS, CDR2 YFSETQ. The CDR3 has 11 amino acids. The germline V and J ends were trimmed by 6 bases and 4 bases, with 8 bases remaining between them. Here the CDR3 reads CASTQGYEQYF. The CDR3 coding sequence is TGCGCCAGCACCCAGGGTTACGAGCAGTACTTC.

The chain combines TRBV7-2 with TRBJ2-7; D is perhaps TRBD1 or TRBD2 (5 bases each). CDR3 length equals 15 residues. V lost 5 bases and J 2 bases, leaving 16 bases between the germline ends. CDR1 SGHTA and CDR2 FQGNSA come from the germline V gene. The DNA for the CDR3 is TGTGCCAGCAGCCCGTGGGACCTACGGACCTACGAGCAGTACTTC. Residues: CASSPWDLRTYEQYF. The full variable domain, with the rest looked up from reference TRBV7-2 and TRBJ2-7, is GAGVSQSPSNKVTEKGKDVELRCDPISGHTALYWYRQSLGQGLEFLIYFQGNSAPDKSGLPSDRFSAERTGGSVSTLTIQRTQQEDSAVYLCASSPWDLRTYEQYFGPGTRLTVT.